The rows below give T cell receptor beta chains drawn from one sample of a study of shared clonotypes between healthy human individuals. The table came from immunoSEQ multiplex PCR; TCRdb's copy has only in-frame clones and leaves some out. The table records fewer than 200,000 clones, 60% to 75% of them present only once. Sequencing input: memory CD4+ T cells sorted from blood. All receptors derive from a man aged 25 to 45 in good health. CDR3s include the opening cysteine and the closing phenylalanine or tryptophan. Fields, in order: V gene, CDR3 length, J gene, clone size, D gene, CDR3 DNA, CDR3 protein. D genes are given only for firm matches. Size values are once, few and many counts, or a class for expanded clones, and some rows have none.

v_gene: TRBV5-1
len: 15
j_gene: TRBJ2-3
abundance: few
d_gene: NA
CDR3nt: TGCGCCAGCAGTTCGGCAGGGTCGAGCACAGATACGCAGTATTTT
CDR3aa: CASSSAGSSTDTQYF

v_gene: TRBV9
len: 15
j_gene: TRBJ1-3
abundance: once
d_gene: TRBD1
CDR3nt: TGTGCCAGCCGAGAACAGGGGTGGTCCGGAAACACCATATATTTT
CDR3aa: CASREQGWSGNTIYF

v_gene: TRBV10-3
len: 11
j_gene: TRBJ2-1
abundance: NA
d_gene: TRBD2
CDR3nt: TGTGCCATCAGACGGGAGGATGAGCAGTTCTTC
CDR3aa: CAIRREDEQFF

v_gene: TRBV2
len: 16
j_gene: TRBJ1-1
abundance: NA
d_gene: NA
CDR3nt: TGTGCCAGCAGTAAGACCGGGGGCCTTATGAACACTGAAGCTTTCTTT
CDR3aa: CASSKTGGLMNTEAFF

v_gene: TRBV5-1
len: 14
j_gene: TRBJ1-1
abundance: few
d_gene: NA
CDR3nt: TGCGCCAGCAGCTTTGTAGGGGTGAACACTGAAGCTTTCTTT
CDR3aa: CASSFVGVNTEAFF

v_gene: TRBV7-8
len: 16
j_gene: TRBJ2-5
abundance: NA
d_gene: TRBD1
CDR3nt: TGTGCCAGCAGCACCAGACAGGGTCGGGGTATGGAGACCCAGTACTTC
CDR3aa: CASSTRQGRGMETQYF

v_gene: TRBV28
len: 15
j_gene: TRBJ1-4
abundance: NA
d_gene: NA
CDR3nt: TGTGCCAGCAGTTTGATCGGTGCAACTAATGAAAAACTGTTTTTT
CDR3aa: CASSLIGATNEKLFF

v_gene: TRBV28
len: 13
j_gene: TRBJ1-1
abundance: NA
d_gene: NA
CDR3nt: TGTGCCAGCAGTTTATGGGGGGTTAGGGAAGCTTTCTTT
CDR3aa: CASSLWGVREAFF

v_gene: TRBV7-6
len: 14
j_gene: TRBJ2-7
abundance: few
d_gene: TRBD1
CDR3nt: TGTGCCAGCAGCTTAACGGACAGGGGTGACGAGCAGTACTTC
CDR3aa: CASSLTDRGDEQYF

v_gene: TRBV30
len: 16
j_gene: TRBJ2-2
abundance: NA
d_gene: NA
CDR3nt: TGTGCCTGGAGTGTACCTTTGCGGGAGAACACCGGGGAGCTGTTTTTT
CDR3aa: CAWSVPLRENTGELFF

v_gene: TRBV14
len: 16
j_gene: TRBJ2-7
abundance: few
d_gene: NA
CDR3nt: TGTGCCAGCAGCCTCAGAAGCCGGACATCTACCTACGAGCAGTACTTC
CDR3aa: CASSLRSRTSTYEQYF

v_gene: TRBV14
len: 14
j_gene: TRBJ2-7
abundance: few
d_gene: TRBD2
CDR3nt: TGTGCCAGCAGCTTCGGGGGGGCCTCCTACGAGCAGTACTTC
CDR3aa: CASSFGGASYEQYF

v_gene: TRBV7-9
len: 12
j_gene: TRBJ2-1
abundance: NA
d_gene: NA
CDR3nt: TGTGCCAGCAGCTTAGGGAGGAATGAGCAGTTCTTC
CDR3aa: CASSLGRNEQFF

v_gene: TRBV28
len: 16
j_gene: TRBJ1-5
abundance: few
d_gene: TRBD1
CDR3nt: TGTGCCAGCAGTCCAGGGGGGCGAGATAGCAATCAGCCCCAGCATTTT
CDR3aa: CASSPGGRDSNQPQHF

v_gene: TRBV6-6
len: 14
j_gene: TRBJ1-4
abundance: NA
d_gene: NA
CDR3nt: TGTGCCAGCAGTTACTTGGGGGAAGCGGGCAAACTGTTTTTT
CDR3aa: CASSYLGEAGKLFF

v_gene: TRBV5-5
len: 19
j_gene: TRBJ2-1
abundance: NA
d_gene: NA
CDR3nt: TGTGCCAGCAGCTTCATGGGGGCGGCTGGGCCCTTCTCCTACAATGAGCAGTTCTTC
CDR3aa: CASSFMGAAGPFSYNEQFF

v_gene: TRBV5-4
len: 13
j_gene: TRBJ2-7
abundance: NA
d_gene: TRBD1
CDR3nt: TGTGCCAGCAGCGGGACAGCCTCCTACGAGCAGTACTTC
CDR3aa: CASSGTASYEQYF